These 15 T cell receptor beta chains came from one sample sequenced in a study of blood T cell repertoires in COVID-19. This table comes from immunoSEQ multiplex PCR, and its TCRdb copy is limited to in-frame clones, with some not included. This table holds a few hundred thousand clones, 85% to 90% found once. Sequenced material: PBMCs or T cells enriched from blood (not recorded which). Source of these receptors: a man aged 18 to 29 who had recovered from COVID-19.

The chain recombines TRBV7-9 with TRBJ2-1; 8 nucleotides align to TRBD1. CDR1 and CDR2 (germline): SEHNR, FQNEAQ (reference sequence). After removal of 5 bases from V and 0 bases from J, the junction contained 3 bases not matched to a gene. CDR3 length: 15 residues. CDR3 nucleotide sequence: TGTGCCAGCAGCATAGGACAGGGCTCCTACAATGAGCAGTTCTTC. It encodes CASSIGQGSYNEQFF.

The V call is TRBV20-1, the J call TRBJ1-1, with D maybe TRBD1 (5 bases). The V gene's germline CDR1 is DFQATT and CDR2 SNEGSKA (reference sequence). This CDR3 region has 10 residues. CDR3 amino acids: CTGGSTEAFF. CDR3 coding DNA: TGCACCGGGGGATCCACTGAAGCTTTCTTT.

This chain joins TRBV7-9 and TRBJ1-1, with D unresolved. The CDR3 has 16 residues. Germline assignment: CDR1 SEHNR and CDR2 FQNEAQ (reference sequence). V dropped 5 bases and J dropped 2 bases, with 18 bases sitting between them. CDR3: CASSPAAGILNTEAFF. For the CDR3, the DNA is TGTGCCAGCAGCCCCGCCGCGGGGATCCTAAACACTGAAGCTTTCTTT.

V usage is TRBV28 and J usage is TRBJ2-4, with D possibly matching TRBD1 (5 bases). Between the trimmed V and J ends, which lost 7 bases and 7 bases, there was a span of 11 bases. CDR3 length: 12 residues. Germline assignment: CDR1 MDHEN and CDR2 SYDVKM. The CDR3: CASNRFGNIQYF. The CDR3 bases are TGTGCCAGCAACAGGTTTGGCAACATTCAGTACTTC.

V is TRBV19 and J is TRBJ2-7; TRBD2 matches 7 bases. V lost 7 bases, J lost 3 bases, and 9 bases stayed unmatched. Germline values: CDR1 LNHDA, CDR2 SQIVND (reference sequence). The length of the CDR3 is 14 residues. For the CDR3, the DNA is TGTGCCAGTACTCGGGGGGACGGGCACTACGAGCAGTACTTC. This translates into CASTRGDGHYEQYF.

V and J are TRBV15 and TRBJ2-3; the match to TRBD2 covers 12 bases. CDR1 and CDR2 from the germline V gene are LNHNV and YYDKDF (reference sequence). Trimming cost V 1 base and J 2 bases; bases outside gene matches: 4. This CDR3 is 17 amino acids long. The CDR3, as DNA: TGTGCCACCAGCAGAGGACTAGCGGGGGTATTCACAGATACGCAGTATTTT. This translates into CATSRGLAGVFTDTQYF.

The V and J genes are TRBV28 and TRBJ1-2; a possible D gene is TRBD1 (5 bases). The V end was cut by 4 bases, the J end by 4 bases, with 10 bases between. CDR1 MDHEN and CDR2 SYDVKM come from the germline V gene. This CDR3 is 13 amino acids long. CDR3 nucleotides: TGTGCCAGCAGTTCCAGCGGGACCTATGGCTACACCTTC. Amino acids: CASSSSGTYGYTF.

Comments on this clone: This sample also contains other DNA sequences that code for the same CDR3. The chain has TRBV6-5 and TRBJ2-7; no clear D. Trimming stripped 9 bases from V and 1 base from J, with 7 bases between. This CDR3 has 11 amino acids. Germline V lookup: CDR1 MNHEY, CDR2 SVGAGI. DNA for the CDR3: TGTGCCAGTACCGGGTCCTACGAGCAGTACTTC. This sequence encodes CASTGSYEQYF.

The chain is built from TRBV7-2 and TRBJ2-7, with D possibly matching TRBD1 (5 bases). V lost 4 bases and J 1 base, leaving 11 bases between the germline ends. Germline V gene lookup returns CDR1 SGHTA and CDR2 FQGNSA. CDR3 size: 14 residues. The CDR3 bases are TGTGCCAGCAGCTCCCAGAGACAGTCCTACGAGCAGTACTTC. Protein sequence: CASSSQRQSYEQYF.

The chain has TRBV9 and TRBJ1-2, with D uncertain. CDR3 length: 13 residues. Germline loops: CDR1 SGDLS, CDR2 YYNGEE. V was cut by 5 bases and J by 2 bases, with 10 bases left in between. The DNA for the CDR3 is TGTGCCAGCAGTACATCAGGAAACTATGGCTACACCTTC. Protein product: CASSTSGNYGYTF.

This chain links TRBV24-1 with TRBJ2-1, with D perhaps matching TRBD1 (6 bases). Trimming took off 9 bases at V and 8 bases at J, with 19 bases between the two ends. CDR3 length equals 14 residues. Germline CDR1 KGHDR, CDR2 SFDVKD. The CDR3 loop is CATSSGLGADEQFF. CDR3 in DNA: TGTGCCACCTCTTCCGGGCTGGGGGCCGATGAGCAGTTCTTC.

The chain combines TRBV12-3 or TRBV12-4 with TRBJ2-5, with D possibly TRBD2 on 5 matching bases. Trimming stripped 6 bases from V and 7 bases from J, with 15 bases between. The CDR3 totals 13 residues. The CDR3 protein is CASSSGNPGTQYF. The CDR3, as DNA: TGTGCCAGCAGCTCGGGAAACCCAGGGACCCAGTACTTC.

The V call is TRBV5-1, the J call TRBJ1-5, with TRBD1 identical over 7 bases. The CDR3 covers 15 residues. Looked up from germline, CDR1 is SGHRS and CDR2 is YFSETQ. The V segment lost 0 bases and the J segment 3 bases; nucleotides outside the gene matches: 3. The CDR3: CASSLGDRANQPQHF. CDR3 coding DNA: TGCGCCAGCAGCTTGGGAGACAGGGCCAATCAGCCCCAGCATTTT.

This rearrangement joins TRBV14 to TRBJ1-1; perhaps TRBD1 as D (6 bases). Germline V gene lookup returns CDR1 SGHDN and CDR2 FVKESK. The CDR3 has 15 residues. V shed 0 bases and J shed 4 bases, with 12 bases lying between them. CDR3 loop: CASSQDQGWATEAFF. The CDR3 region has the DNA TGTGCCAGCAGCCAAGATCAGGGGTGGGCCACTGAAGCTTTCTTT.

The V gene is TRBV7-2, the J gene TRBJ1-5; D is perhaps TRBD1 (5 bases). The V gene's germline CDR1 is SGHTA and CDR2 FQGNSA. The CDR3 runs 13 residues. V gave up 8 bases and J gave up 6 bases, with 14 bases separating them. Written as DNA, the CDR3 is TGTGCCAGCCAGGCAGGGTCGATTCAGCCCCAGCATTTT. Residues: CASQAGSIQPQHF.